What follows are 17 T cell receptor beta chains derived from one specimen sequenced in a study of blood T cell repertoires in COVID-19. The protocol was immunoSEQ multiplex PCR, while the TCRdb copy is restricted to in-frame clones and leaves out a portion. There are around 310,000 clones in the sample; around 90% occur only once, and roughly 7% lies in the top ten. Specimen: peripheral blood. The receptors stem from a woman aged 25 to 39 with COVID-19, enrolled during active disease.

In this sample, this clone turned up once. V and J are TRBV10-3 and TRBJ2-7; unclear D gene. From germline, CDR1 is ENHRY and CDR2 SYGVKD. V was pared by 0 bases and J by 6 bases, with 6 bases between. This CDR3 is built from 12 residues. This CDR3 is CAISESQFEQYF. CDR3 coding DNA: TGTGCCATCAGTGAGTCACAGTTCGAGCAGTACTTC.

The chain is built from TRBV6-5 and TRBJ1-2, with 10 bases lining up with TRBD1. V lost 5 bases to trimming and J lost 7 bases; unmatched junction nucleotides: 10. The CDR3 spans 15 residues. Germline CDR1 is MNHEY and CDR2 is SVGAGI. The CDR3 region is CASSKKGQGLSGYTF. The CDR3 bases are TGTGCCAGCAGTAAAAAGGGACAGGGGTTGAGTGGCTACACCTTC.

The chain links TRBV5-8 to TRBJ2-3; no clear D gene. The V end was cut by 3 bases, the J end by 2 bases, with 13 bases between. Germline V gene sequence: CDR1 SGHTS, CDR2 YDEGEE. This CDR3 has 15 residues. CDR3 in DNA: TGTGCCAGCAGCTCCATCAACATCCCCACAGATACGCAGTATTTT. This translates into CASSSINIPTDTQYF.

The V and J genes are TRBV7-8 and TRBJ1-6; D is ambiguous. This CDR3 spans 15 amino acids. V dropped 3 bases and J dropped 7 bases, with 13 bases sitting between them. The germline gives CDR1 SGHVS, CDR2 FQNEAQ. The CDR3 reads CASSLSLGDNSPLHF. The CDR3 DNA reads TGTGCCAGCAGCTTGAGTTTGGGCGACAATTCACCCCTCCACTTT.

The chain has TRBV27 and TRBJ2-7, with 7 bases aligning to TRBD2. Germline V gene lookup returns CDR1 MNHEY and CDR2 SMNVEV (reference sequence). This CDR3 contains 14 residues. The trim removed 5 bases at V and 1 base at J, leaving 5 bases unmatched. The CDR3 DNA follows: TGTGCCAGCAGTAGGAGCGGGAAATCCTACGAGCAGTACTTC. Protein product: CASSRSGKSYEQYF.

This chain uses TRBV10-2 with TRBJ2-3, with D maybe TRBD2 (6 bases). Looked up from germline, CDR1 is WSHSY and CDR2 is SAAADI. V was shortened by 2 bases and J by 2 bases, with 14 bases between the two germline ends. The CDR3 totals 16 residues. The CDR3 protein is CASSETGVWSTDTQYF. CDR3 sequence (DNA): TGCGCCAGCAGTGAGACGGGAGTGTGGTCCACAGATACGCAGTATTTT.

The J gene is TRBJ2-2, the V gene TRBV12-3 or TRBV12-4, with D perhaps TRBD1 (6 bases). The V end was cut by 6 bases, the J end by 6 bases, with 8 bases between. CDR3 length: 12 amino acids. DNA of the CDR3: TGTGCCAGCAGCACAGGGCCCGGGGAGCTGTTTTTT. Protein sequence: CASSTGPGELFF.

The chain couples TRBV5-4 to TRBJ2-7, with 7 nucleotides matching TRBD1. V gave up 4 bases and J gave up 4 bases; unmatched junction bases: 8. Per germline, CDR1 SGHNT and CDR2 YYREEE (reference sequence). This CDR3 comprises 14 residues. This chain's CDR3 is CASSRDRAVYEQYF. The CDR3 DNA sequence: TGTGCCAGCAGCAGAGACAGGGCGGTATACGAGCAGTACTTC.

The rearrangement links TRBV28 to TRBJ2-3; 7 positions match TRBD1. This CDR3 is built from 13 residues. CDR1 and CDR2 from the germline V gene are MDHEN and SYDVKM. The J segment lost 2 bases and the V segment lost 7 bases, leaving 3 bases of the junction unmatched. For the CDR3, the DNA is TGTGCCAGCAAACAGGGGCACACAGATACGCAGTATTTT. Translating it yields CASKQGHTDTQYF.

J is TRBJ2-5 and V is TRBV24-1; 8 nucleotides match TRBD1. Losses at the gene ends were 5 bases for V and 5 bases for J; bases not matched to a gene: 3. Germline V gene sequence: CDR1 KGHDR, CDR2 SFDVKD. The CDR3 sequence is 13 residues long. The CDR3 spells CATSGDRIETQYF. CDR3 nucleotides: TGTGCCACCAGTGGGGACAGGATCGAGACCCAGTACTTC.

The rearrangement links TRBV7-8 to TRBJ2-5, with 11 bases identical to TRBD2. Looked up from germline, CDR1 is SGHVS and CDR2 is FQNEAQ. Unmatched junction bases numbered 7, after V lost 5 bases and J lost 5 bases. The CDR3 covers 15 residues. The CDR3 coding sequence is TGTGCCAGCAGCCTAAGGGGACTAGCGGCTGAGACCCAGTACTTC. Protein sequence: CASSLRGLAAETQYF.

This clone came up a few times. This sequence joins TRBV3-1 (or the pseudogene TRBV3-2) and TRBJ2-7; 11 bases line up with TRBD2. In germline, CDR1 is LGHDT, CDR2 YNNKEL (reference sequence). The CDR3 is 17 amino acids. V lost 4 bases and J lost 3; bases outside the gene matches: 11. CDR3 region: CASSPVRTSGPGYEQYF. The CDR3, as DNA: TGTGCCAGCAGCCCGGTCCGGACTAGCGGGCCTGGCTACGAGCAGTACTTC.

This clone showed up just once. The chain is built from TRBV10-3 and TRBJ2-3, with D maybe TRBD2 (5 bases). Germline values: CDR1 ENHRY, CDR2 SYGVKD. V shed 7 bases and J shed 3 bases, with 20 bases lying between them. The CDR3 runs 16 residues. For the CDR3, the DNA is TGTGCCATCACACTAGAGGAGAGGACTGGGACAGATACGCAGTATTTT. It encodes CAITLEERTGTDTQYF.

The rearrangement uses TRBV19 and TRBJ2-3; D is ambiguous. CDR1 and CDR2 (germline): LNHDA, SQIVND (reference sequence). With 3 bases removed from V and 0 bases from J, the gap between germline ends came to 7 bases. The CDR3 is made up of 14 amino acids. CDR3 region: CASSMSLSTDTQYF. The CDR3 nucleotides read TGTGCCAGTAGTATGTCCCTAAGCACAGATACGCAGTATTTT.

V usage is TRBV4-1 and J usage is TRBJ2-3, with TRBD1 identical over 7 bases. This CDR3 is 17 amino acids long. The V gene's germline CDR1 is MGHRA and CDR2 YSYEKL. Trimming removed 1 base from V and 2 bases from J; junction bases left unmatched: 9. CDR3: CASSQGRDRVITDTQYF. The CDR3 DNA is TGCGCCAGCAGCCAAGGCCGCGACAGGGTGATCACAGATACGCAGTATTTT.

This clone was seen a single time. This same CDR3 is encoded by further DNA sequences in the sample. The chain has TRBV2 and TRBJ1-1; 8 positions match TRBD1. V gave up 6 bases and J gave up 2 bases; unmatched junction bases: 5. This CDR3 has 14 amino acids. Per germline, CDR1 SNHLY and CDR2 FYNNEI. The CDR3 loop is CASSRQGPNTEAFF. CDR3 bases: TGTGCCAGCAGCCGACAGGGGCCTAACACTGAAGCTTTCTTT.

The chain uses TRBV28 and TRBJ2-2; TRBD2 matches 11 bases. Germline assignment: CDR1 MDHEN and CDR2 SYDVKM. J gave up 5 bases and V 3 bases, and 5 bases lay outside the gene matches. There are 16 residues in the CDR3. The CDR3 is CASSFLAGGSTGELFF. The CDR3 region has the DNA TGTGCCAGCAGTTTCCTAGCGGGAGGTTCGACCGGGGAGCTGTTTTTT.